Detailed here is one T cell receptor (beta chain). The data belong to a study of blood T cell repertoires in COVID-19. Whole-study context: PBMCs, B-cell-depleted T cells, or T cells provided the cDNA or gDNA that made up the material.

The table came from immunoSEQ multiplex PCR; TCRdb's copy has only in-frame clones and leaves some out. The sample holds about 260,000 clones; 87% are singletons and the top ten take approximately 1.6%. V lost 3 bases to trimming and J lost 7 bases, with 13 bases between them. Per the germline V gene, CDR1 is SGHNT and CDR2 is YYREEE (reference sequence). This CDR3 has 13 residues. The TCR originated in a woman between 40 and 50 years old who had recovered from COVID-19. The specimen sequenced was peripheral blood. This chain connects TRBV5-4 to TRBJ1-2; perhaps TRBD1 as D (5 bases). The CDR3 protein is CASSSTGKGGYTF. The DNA of the CDR3 is TGTGCCAGCAGCTCTACAGGAAAAGGTGGCTACACCTTC.